This T cell receptor beta chain was recorded in a study of cytomegalovirus exposure and HLA in healthy donors. In the PCR, 60 Vbeta and 13 Jbeta primers were used. Profiling relied on immunoSEQ multiplex PCR, and the TCRdb table lists in-frame clones only, not all of them. This table has about 170,000 clones, about 76% appearing once. There are a few counts of this clone. The receptor's source is a woman between 18 and 29 years old in good health and CMV-seropositive. The sample comprised PBMCs.

The CDR3 DNA reads TGCGCCAGCAGCCCCACCGAACCCGTTATGCGCTCTGGAAACACCATATATTTT. This gives the protein CASSPTEPVMRSGNTIYF. This chain uses TRBV4-1 with TRBJ1-3; D unclear. CDR1 and CDR2 from the germline V gene are MGHRA and YSYEKL. CDR3 size: 18 residues. The V end lost 4 bases, the J end lost 0 bases, and 19 bases lay between the germline ends.